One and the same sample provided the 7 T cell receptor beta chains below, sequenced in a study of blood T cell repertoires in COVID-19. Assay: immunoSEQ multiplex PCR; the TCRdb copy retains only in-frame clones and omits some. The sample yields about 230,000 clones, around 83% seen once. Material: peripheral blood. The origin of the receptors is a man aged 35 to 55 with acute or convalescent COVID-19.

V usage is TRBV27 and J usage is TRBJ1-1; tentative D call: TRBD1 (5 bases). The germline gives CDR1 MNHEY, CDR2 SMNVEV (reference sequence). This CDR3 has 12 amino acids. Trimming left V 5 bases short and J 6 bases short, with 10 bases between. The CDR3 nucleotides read TGTGCCAGCAGTCAGGGAGGGGCTGAAGCTTTCTTT. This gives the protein CASSQGGAEAFF.

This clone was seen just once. CDR3 sequence: CASSLDLRDEKLFF. The DNA of the CDR3 is TGTGCCAGCAGCTTGGACTTGAGGGATGAAAAACTGTTTTTT. The chain couples TRBV5-4 to TRBJ1-4; D call uncertain. Trimming took 0 bases from V and 6 from J, leaving 9 bases between them. Germline-derived CDR1 and CDR2 are SGHNT and YYREEE (reference sequence). The CDR3 contains 14 residues.

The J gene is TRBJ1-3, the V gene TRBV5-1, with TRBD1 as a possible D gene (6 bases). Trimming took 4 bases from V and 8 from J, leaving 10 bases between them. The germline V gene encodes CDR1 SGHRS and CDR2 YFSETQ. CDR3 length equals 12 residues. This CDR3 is CASSLDRHTIYF. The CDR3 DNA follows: TGCGCCAGCAGCCTGGACAGACACACCATATATTTT. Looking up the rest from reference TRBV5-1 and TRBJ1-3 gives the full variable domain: KAGVTQTPRYLIKTRGQQVTLSCSPISGHRSVSWYQQTPGQGLQFLFEYFSETQRNKGNFPGRFSGRQFSNSRSEMNVSTLELGDSALYLCASSLDRHTIYFGEGSWLTVV.

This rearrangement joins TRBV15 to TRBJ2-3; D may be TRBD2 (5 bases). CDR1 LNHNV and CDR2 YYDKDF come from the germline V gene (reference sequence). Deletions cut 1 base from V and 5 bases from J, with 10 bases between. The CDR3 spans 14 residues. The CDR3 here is CATSRVPGKDTQYF. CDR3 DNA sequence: TGTGCCACCAGCAGAGTCCCGGGGAAAGATACGCAGTATTTT.

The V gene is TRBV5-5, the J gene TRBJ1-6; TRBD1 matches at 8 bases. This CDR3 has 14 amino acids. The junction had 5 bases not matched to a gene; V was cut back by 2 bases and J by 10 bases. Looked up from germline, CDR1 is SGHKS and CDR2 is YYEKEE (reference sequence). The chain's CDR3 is CASSFGQGDSPLHF. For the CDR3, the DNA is TGTGCCAGCAGCTTCGGACAGGGCGACTCACCCCTCCACTTT.

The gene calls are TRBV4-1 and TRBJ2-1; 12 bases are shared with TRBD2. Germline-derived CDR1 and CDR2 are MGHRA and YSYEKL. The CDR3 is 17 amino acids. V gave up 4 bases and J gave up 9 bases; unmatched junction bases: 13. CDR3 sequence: CASSLQTLAGGRGEQFF. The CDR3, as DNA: TGCGCCAGCAGCCTACAAACACTAGCGGGGGGCAGGGGTGAGCAGTTCTTC.

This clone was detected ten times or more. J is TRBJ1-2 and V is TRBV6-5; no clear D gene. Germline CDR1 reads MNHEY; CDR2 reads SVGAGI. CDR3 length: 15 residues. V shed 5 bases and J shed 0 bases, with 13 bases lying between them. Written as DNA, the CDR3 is TGTGCCAGCAGTCCGCGGTACGGAGCTAACTATGGCTACACCTTC. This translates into CASSPRYGANYGYTF.